Below are 8 T cell receptor beta chains sequenced from a single sample in a study of OX40 agonist ivuxolimab in advanced cancers. The method was the immunoSEQ multiplex PCR assay. TCRdb re-hosts the immuneACCESS table, in-frame sequences only. Its copies lack some clones; in the studies checked, an unresolved V gene accounts for under half of them, and the cause for the rest is not known. The sample yields roughly 50,000 clones; roughly nine tenths were counted once. About 10% of the sample is held by the ten biggest clonotypes. This sample comprised CD4+ or CD8+ T cells sorted from blood, obtained in a trial of the OX40 agonist ivuxolimab. The receptor source for this set is an adult with an advanced solid tumor such as melanoma, head and neck, liver or kidney cancer.

This clone has a single count. J is TRBJ2-1 and V is TRBV4-3; 8 positions match TRBD1. V shed 0 bases, J shed 4 bases, and the junction held 2 bases outside the gene matches. Germline loops: CDR1 LGHNA, CDR2 YSLEER. The CDR3 contains 15 residues. CDR3 in DNA: TGCGCCAGCAGCCAAGACCGGGACAGGTACAATGAGCAGTTCTTC. It yields the protein CASSQDRDRYNEQFF.

The DNA of the CDR3 is TGTGCCAGCAGCGGGGCAGCTGGCCCAGCCACCATATATTTT. Translation gives CASSGAAGPATIYF. This chain uses TRBV9 with TRBJ1-3; no firm D call. The V gene's germline CDR1 is SGDLS and CDR2 YYNGEE. The V gene lost 3 bases and the J gene lost 9 bases, with 16 bases spanning the gap. This CDR3 comprises 14 residues.

In nucleotides, the CDR3 is TGTGCCAGCAGCGCCTTGGGCAGGGCTAGCAATCAGCCCCAGCATTTT. Translating gives CASSALGRASNQPQHF. The V gene is TRBV27, the J gene TRBJ1-5, with D maybe TRBD1 (5 bases). The CDR3 has 16 amino acids. The germline V gene encodes CDR1 MNHEY and CDR2 SMNVEV (reference sequence). V lost 6 bases and J lost 0, with 15 bases in between.

V is TRBV15 and J is TRBJ2-3, with 8 bases aligning to TRBD2. Germline lookup yields CDR1 LNHNV and CDR2 YYDKDF (reference sequence). V dropped 1 base and J dropped 4; count of bases not matched to a gene: 7. The CDR3 is made up of 16 amino acids. CDR3 DNA: TGTGCCACCAGCAGAGTAACTAGCGGAGGCGCAGATACGCAGTATTTT. The encoded protein is CATSRVTSGGADTQYF.

The rearrangement uses TRBV7-5 and TRBJ2-7. TRBV7-5 is deemed a pseudogene. This CDR3 spans 14 amino acids. DNA for the CDR3: TGTGCCAGCAGCTTAGGAGTCAGATCCTACGAGCAGTACTTC. It specifies CASSLGVRSYEQYF.

CDR3 in amino acids: CASSSSLGYEQYF. In nucleotides, the CDR3 is TGTGCCAGCAGCTCTTCTCTGGGGTACGAGCAGTACTTC. The V call is TRBV7-3, the J call TRBJ2-7; D is uncertain. This CDR3 is 13 amino acids long. Between the trimmed V and J ends, which lost 4 bases and 4 bases, there was a span of 11 bases. CDR1 is SGHTA, CDR2 FQGTGA, per germline.

The J gene is TRBJ2-1, the V gene TRBV4-3; TRBD2 is a possible D gene (6 bases). CDR1 and CDR2 from the germline V gene are LGHNA and YSLEER. V shed 4 bases and J shed 1 base, with 11 bases lying between them. CDR3 length: 15 amino acids. The CDR3 loop is CASSPQRVSYNEQFF. In nucleotides, the CDR3 is TGCGCCAGCAGCCCGCAGCGGGTTTCCTACAATGAGCAGTTCTTC.

In this sample, this clone turned up once. The chain couples TRBV4-3 to TRBJ2-1; no clear D. Trimming took 0 bases from V and 9 from J, leaving 15 bases between them. This CDR3 comprises 15 residues. Germline values: CDR1 LGHNA, CDR2 YSLEER. DNA for the CDR3: TGCGCCAGCAGCCAAGAACAAATGCGAGGCGGTGAGCAGTTCTTC. This gives the protein CASSQEQMRGGEQFF.